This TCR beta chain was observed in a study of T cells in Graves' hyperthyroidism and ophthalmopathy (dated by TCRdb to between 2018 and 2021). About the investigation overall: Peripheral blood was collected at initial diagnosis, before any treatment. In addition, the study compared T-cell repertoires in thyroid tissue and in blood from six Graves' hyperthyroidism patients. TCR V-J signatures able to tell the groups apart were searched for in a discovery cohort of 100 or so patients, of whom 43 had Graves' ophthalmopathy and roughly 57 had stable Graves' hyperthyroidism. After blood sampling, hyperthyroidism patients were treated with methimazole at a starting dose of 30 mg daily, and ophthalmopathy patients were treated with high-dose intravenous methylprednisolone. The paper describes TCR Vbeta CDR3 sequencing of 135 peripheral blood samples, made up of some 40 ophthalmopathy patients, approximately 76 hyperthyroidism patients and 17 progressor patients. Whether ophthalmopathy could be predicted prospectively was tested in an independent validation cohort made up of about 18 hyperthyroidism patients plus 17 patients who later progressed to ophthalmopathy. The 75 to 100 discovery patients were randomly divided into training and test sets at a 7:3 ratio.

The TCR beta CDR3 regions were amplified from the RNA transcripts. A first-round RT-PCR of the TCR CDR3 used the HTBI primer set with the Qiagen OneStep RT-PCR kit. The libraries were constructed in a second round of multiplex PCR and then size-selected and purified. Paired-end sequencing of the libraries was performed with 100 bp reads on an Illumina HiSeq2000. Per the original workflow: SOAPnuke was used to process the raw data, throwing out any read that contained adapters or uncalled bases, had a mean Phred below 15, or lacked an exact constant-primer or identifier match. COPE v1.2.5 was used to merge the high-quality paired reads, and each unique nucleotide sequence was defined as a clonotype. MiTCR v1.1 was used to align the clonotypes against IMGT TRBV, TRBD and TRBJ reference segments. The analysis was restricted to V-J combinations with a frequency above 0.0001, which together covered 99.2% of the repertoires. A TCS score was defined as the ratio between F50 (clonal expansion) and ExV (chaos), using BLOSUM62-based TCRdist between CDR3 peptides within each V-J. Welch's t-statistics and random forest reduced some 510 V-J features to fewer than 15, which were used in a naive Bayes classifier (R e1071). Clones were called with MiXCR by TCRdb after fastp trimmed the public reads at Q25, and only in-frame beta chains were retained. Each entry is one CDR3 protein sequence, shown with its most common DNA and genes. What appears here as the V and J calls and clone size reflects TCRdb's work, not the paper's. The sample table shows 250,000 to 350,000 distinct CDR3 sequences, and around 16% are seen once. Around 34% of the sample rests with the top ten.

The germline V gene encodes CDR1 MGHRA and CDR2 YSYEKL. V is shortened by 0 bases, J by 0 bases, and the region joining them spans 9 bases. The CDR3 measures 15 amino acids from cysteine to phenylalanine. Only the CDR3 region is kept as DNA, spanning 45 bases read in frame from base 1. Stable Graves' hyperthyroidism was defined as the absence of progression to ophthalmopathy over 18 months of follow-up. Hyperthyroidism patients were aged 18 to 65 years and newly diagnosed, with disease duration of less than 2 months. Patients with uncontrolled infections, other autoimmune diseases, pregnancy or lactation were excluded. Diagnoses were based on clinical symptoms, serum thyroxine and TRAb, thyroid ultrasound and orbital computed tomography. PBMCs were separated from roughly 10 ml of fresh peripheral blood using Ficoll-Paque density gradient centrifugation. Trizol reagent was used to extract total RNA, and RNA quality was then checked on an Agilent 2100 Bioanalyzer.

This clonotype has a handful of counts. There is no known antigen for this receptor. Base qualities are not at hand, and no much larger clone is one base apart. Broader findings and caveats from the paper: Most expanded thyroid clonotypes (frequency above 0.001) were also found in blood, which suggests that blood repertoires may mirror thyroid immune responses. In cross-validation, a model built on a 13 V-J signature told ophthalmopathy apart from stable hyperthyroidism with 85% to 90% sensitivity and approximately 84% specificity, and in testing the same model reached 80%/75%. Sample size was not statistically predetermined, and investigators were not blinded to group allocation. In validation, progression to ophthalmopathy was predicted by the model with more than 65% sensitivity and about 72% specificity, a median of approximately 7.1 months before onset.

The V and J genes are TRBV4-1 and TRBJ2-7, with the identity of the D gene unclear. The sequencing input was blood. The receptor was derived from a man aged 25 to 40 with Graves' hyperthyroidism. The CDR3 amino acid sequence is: CASSQEYGYSYEQYF. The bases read TGCGCCAGCAGCCAAGAATACGGCTACTCCTACGAGCAGTACTTC.